The clone carrying this T cell receptor beta chain was counted ten times or more. Its target is unknown. These data belong to a study of type 1 regulatory T cells. The wider study: This in vitro CD4 product, T-allo10, is enriched for Tr1 cells and alloantigen-specific.

MiXCR was run by TCRdb on the reads, yielding one entry per CDR3 protein. The sample gives 13,000 to 15,000 distinct CDR3 sequences, roughly an eighth of which show up once; 15% to 17% is in the top ten. Sample: cultured T cells, either the whole culture or a sorted T cell fraction (not recorded which). The clonotype comes from a human donor in good health.

CDR3 sequence (DNA): TGTGCCAGCAGCTTGTCAGCGGGAGGAGGAACCTACGAGCAGTACTTC. Translated, it gives CASSLSAGGGTYEQYF. The chain carries TRBV7-2 and TRBJ2-7; 9 bases agree with TRBD2. The junction had 8 bases not matched to a gene; V was cut back by 3 bases and J by 2 bases. The CDR3 extends over 16 amino acids. Germline CDR1 and CDR2: SGHTA and FQGNSA.